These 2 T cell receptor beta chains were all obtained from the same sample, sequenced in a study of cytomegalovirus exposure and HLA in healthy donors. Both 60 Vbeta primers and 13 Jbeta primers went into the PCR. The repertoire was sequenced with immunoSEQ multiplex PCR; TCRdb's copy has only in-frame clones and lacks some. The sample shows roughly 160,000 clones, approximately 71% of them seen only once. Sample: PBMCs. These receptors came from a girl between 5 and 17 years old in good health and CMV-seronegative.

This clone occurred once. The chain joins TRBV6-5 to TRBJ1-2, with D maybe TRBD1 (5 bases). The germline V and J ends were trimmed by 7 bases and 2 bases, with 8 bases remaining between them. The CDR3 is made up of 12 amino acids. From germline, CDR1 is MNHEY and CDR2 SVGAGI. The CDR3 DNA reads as TGTGCCAGCAAGGACACGAACTATGGCTACACCTTC. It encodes CASKDTNYGYTF.

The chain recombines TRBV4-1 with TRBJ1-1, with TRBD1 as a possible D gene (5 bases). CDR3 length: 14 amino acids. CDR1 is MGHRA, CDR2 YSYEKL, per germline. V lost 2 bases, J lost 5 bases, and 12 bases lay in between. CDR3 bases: TGCGCCAGCAGCCAACCTACACGGGGGACTGAAGCTTTCTTT. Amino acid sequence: CASSQPTRGTEAFF.